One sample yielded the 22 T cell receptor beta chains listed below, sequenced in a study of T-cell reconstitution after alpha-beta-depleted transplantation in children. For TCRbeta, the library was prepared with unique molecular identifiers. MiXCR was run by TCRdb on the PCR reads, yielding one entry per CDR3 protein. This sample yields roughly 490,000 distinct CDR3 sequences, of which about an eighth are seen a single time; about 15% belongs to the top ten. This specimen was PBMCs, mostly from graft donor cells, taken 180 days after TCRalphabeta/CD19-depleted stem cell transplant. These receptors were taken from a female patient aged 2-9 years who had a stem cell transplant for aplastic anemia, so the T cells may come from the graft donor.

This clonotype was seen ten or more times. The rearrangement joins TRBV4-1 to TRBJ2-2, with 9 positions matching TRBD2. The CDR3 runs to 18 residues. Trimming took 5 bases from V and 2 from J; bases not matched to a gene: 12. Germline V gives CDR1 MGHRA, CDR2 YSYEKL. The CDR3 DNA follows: TGCGCCAGCAGCAAACCTAGCGGGGTCAAGGGCAACACCGGGGAGCTGTTTTTT. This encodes CASSKPSGVKGNTGELFF.

The CDR3 DNA follows: TGTGCCAGCAGTTTTAGGTTTCCTGCAATTACGAACTATGGCTACACCTTC. It translates to CASSFRFPAITNYGYTF. The chain joins TRBV28 to TRBJ1-2; D gene ambiguous. Germline-derived CDR1 and CDR2 are MDHEN and SYDVKM. With 3 bases removed from V and 2 bases from J, the gap between germline ends came to 19 bases. The CDR3 runs 17 residues.

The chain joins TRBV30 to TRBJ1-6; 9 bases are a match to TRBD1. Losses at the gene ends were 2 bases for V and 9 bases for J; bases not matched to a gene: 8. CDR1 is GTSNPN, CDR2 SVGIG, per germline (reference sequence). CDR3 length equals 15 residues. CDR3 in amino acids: CAWSPTGGWGSPLHF. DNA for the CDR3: TGTGCCTGGAGTCCCACAGGGGGCTGGGGTTCACCCCTCCACTTT. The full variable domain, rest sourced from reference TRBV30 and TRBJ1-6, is SQTIHQWPATLVQPVGSPLSLECTVEGTSNPNLYWYRQAAGRGLQLLFYSVGIGQISSEVPQNLSASRPQDRQFILSSKKLLLSDSGFYLCAWSPTGGWGSPLHFGNGTRLTVT.

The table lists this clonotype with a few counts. CDR3 sequence: CASSLRPTAMNTEAFF. The CDR3 DNA reads TGTGCCAGCAGCTTAAGACCGACAGCAATGAACACTGAAGCTTTCTTT. The rearrangement joins TRBV7-3 to TRBJ1-1, with D maybe TRBD1 (5 bases). There are 16 residues in the CDR3. V lost 1 base and J lost 0, with 12 bases in between. The germline CDR1 and CDR2 sequences are SGHTA and FQGTGA.

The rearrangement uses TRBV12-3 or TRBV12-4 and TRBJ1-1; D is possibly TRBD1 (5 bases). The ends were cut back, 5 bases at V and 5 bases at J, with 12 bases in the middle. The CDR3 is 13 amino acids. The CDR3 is CASSRTLDTEAFF. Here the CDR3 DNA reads TGTGCCAGCAGTAGGACACTGGATACTGAAGCTTTCTTT.

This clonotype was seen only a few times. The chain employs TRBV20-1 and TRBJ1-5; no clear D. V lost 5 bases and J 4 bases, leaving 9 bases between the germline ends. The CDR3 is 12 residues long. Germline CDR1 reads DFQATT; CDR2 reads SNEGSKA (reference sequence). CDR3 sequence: CSAAGGNQPQHF. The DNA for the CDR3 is TGCAGTGCTGCCGGTGGTAATCAGCCCCAGCATTTT.

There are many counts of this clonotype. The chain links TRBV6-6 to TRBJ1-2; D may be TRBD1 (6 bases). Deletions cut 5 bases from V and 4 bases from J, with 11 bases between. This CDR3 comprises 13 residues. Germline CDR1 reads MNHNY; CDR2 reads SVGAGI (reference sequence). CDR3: CASSTTGSYGYTF. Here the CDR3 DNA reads TGTGCCAGCAGTACCACAGGGAGCTATGGCTACACCTTC.

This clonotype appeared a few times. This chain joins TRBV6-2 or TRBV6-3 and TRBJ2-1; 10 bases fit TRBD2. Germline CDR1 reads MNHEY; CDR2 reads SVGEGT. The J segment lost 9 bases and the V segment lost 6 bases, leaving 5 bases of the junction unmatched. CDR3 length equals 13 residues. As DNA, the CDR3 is TGTGCCAGCAGATTTCTAGCGGGAGTTGAGCAGTTCTTC. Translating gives CASRFLAGVEQFF.

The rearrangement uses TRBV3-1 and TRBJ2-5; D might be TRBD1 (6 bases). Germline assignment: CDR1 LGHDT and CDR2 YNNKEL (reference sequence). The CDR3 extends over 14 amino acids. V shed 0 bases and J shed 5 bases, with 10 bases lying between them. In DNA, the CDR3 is TGTGCCAGCAGCCAAGATTTCCAGGGGGAGACCCAGTACTTC. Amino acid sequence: CASSQDFQGETQYF.

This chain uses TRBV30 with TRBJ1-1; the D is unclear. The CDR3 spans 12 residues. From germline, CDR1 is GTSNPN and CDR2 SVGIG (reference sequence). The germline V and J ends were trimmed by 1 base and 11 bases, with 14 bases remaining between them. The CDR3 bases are TGTGCCTGGAGTGGTCCTCCGAGGGAGGCTTTCTTT. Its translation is CAWSGPPREAFF.

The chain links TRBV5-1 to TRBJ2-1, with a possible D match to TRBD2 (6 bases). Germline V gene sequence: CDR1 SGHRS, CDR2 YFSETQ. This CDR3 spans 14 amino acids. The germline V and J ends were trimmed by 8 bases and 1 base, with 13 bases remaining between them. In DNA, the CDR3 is TGCGCCAGTAAACCGGGACTTTCCTACAATGAGCAGTTCTTC. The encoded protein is CASKPGLSYNEQFF.

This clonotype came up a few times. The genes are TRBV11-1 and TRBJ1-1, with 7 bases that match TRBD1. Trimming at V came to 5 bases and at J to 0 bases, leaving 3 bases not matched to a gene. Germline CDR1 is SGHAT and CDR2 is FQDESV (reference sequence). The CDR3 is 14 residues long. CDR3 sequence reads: CASSPGGVNTEAFF. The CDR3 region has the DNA TGTGCCAGCAGCCCAGGGGGAGTGAACACTGAAGCTTTCTTT.

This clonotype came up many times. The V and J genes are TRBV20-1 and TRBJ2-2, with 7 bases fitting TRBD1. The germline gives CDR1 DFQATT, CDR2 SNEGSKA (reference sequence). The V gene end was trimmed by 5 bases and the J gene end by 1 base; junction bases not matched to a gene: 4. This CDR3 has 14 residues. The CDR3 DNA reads TGCAGTGCTCCGGACAGGAGGAACACCGGGGAGCTGTTTTTT. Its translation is CSAPDRRNTGELFF.

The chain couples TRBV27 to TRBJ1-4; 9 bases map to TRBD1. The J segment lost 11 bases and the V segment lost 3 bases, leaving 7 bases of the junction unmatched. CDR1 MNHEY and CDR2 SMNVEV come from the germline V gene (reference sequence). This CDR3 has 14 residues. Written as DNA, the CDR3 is TGTGCCAGCAGTTTTGGGACAGGGCCAGGGAAACTGTTTTTT. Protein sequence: CASSFGTGPGKLFF.

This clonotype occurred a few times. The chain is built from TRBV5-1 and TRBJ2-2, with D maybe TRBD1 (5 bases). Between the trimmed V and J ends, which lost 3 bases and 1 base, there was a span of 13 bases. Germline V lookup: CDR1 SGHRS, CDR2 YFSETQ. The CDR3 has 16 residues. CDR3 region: CASSSPLTENTGELFF. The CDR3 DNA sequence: TGCGCCAGCAGCTCGCCTTTGACAGAGAACACCGGGGAGCTGTTTTTT.

CDR3 region: CASSTLGQYNEQFF. The CDR3 DNA follows: TGTGCCAGCAGTACCCTGGGACAGTACAATGAGCAGTTCTTC. The chain uses TRBV28 and TRBJ2-1; 7 nucleotides align to TRBD1. V shed 5 bases, J shed 4 bases, and the junction held 5 bases outside the gene matches. The CDR3 spans 14 residues. CDR1 and CDR2 from the germline V gene are MDHEN and SYDVKM. The variable domain in full, with the rest retrieved from reference TRBV28 and TRBJ2-1, is DVKVTQSSRYLVKRTGEKVFLECVQDMDHENMFWYRQDPGLGLRLIYFSYDVKMKEKGDIPEGYSVSREKKERFSLILESASTNQTSMYLCASSTLGQYNEQFFGPGTRLTVL.

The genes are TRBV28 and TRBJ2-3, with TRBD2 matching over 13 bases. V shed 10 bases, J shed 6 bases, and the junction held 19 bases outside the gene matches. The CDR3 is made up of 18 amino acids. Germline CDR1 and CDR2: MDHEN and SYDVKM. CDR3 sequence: CAIGPGLGTSGMRDTQYF. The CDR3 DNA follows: TGTGCCATCGGTCCTGGGCTGGGGACTAGCGGGATGAGGGATACGCAGTATTTT.

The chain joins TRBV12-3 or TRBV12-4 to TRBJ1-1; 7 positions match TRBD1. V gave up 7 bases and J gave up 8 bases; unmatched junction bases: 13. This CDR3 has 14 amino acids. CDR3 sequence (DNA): TGTGCCAGCACCTCAGGGGGGGGCGCGAGGGAAGCTTTCTTT. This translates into CASTSGGGAREAFF.

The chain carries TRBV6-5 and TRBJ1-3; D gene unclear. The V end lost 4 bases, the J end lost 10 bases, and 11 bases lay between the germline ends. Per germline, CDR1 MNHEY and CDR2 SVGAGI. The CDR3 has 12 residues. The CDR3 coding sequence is TGTGCCAGCAGTTCACAGCTCTCGACCATATATTTT. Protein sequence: CASSSQLSTIYF.

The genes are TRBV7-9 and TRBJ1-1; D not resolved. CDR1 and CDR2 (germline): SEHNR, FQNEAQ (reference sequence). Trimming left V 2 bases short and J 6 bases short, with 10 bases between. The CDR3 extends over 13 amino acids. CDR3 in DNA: TGTGCCAGCAGCTTAAACAGTGTACCTGAAGCTTTCTTT. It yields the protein CASSLNSVPEAFF.

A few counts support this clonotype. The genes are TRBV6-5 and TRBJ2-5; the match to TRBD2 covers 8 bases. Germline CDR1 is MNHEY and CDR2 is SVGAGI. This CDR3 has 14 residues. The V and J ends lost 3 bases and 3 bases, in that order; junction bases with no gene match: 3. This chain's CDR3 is CASSYSGGEETQYF. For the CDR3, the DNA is TGTGCCAGCAGTTATTCCGGGGGGGAAGAGACCCAGTACTTC.

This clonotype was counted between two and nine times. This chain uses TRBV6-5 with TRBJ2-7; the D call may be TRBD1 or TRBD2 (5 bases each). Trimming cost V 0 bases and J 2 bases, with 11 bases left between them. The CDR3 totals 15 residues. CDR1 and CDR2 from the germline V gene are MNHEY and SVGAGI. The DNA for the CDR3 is TGTGCCAGCAGTTACTCCGTAAAGGGACCCTACGAGCAGTACTTC. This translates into CASSYSVKGPYEQYF.